These 27 T cell receptor beta chains share one sample of origin, sequenced in a study of blood T cell repertoires in COVID-19. Using immunoSEQ multiplex PCR, the repertoire was profiled, and TCRdb retains in-frame clones only, with some absent. This sample yields 150,000 or so clones, of which nearly 70% are seen a single time; 1.5% to 2% belongs to the top ten. Sequenced input: peripheral blood. The receptors were gathered from a woman in her sixties or seventies with acute or convalescent COVID-19.

This clone was seen more than once but under ten times. The J gene is TRBJ1-2, the V gene TRBV6-5; TRBD1 agrees at 7 bases. CDR3 length: 14 residues. V was pared by 7 bases and J by 3 bases, with 8 bases of the junction left unmatched. The germline V gene has CDR1 MNHEY and CDR2 SVGAGI. CDR3 sequence (DNA): TGTGCCAGCAACCCCAGGAGGGGGCACTATGGCTACACCTTC. This translates into CASNPRRGHYGYTF.

The table lists this clone with a few counts. V usage is TRBV5-1 and J usage is TRBJ1-2, with TRBD1 matching 7 bases. The CDR3 has 15 residues. Trimming at V came to 0 bases and at J to 1 base, leaving 3 bases not matched to a gene. From germline, CDR1 is SGHRS and CDR2 YFSETQ. In DNA form, the CDR3 reads TGCGCCAGCAGCTTGGATGGGACAGTTAACTATGGCTACACCTTC. Amino acids: CASSLDGTVNYGYTF.

The V and J genes are TRBV19 and TRBJ1-4; 8 nucleotides line up with TRBD1. This CDR3 spans 13 amino acids. V lost 5 bases, J lost 10 bases, and 6 bases stayed unmatched. Looked up from germline, CDR1 is LNHDA and CDR2 is SQIVND (reference sequence). CDR3 nucleotide sequence: TGTGCCAGTAGTTCAGGGGGCGTTGGAAAACTGTTTTTT. Amino acids: CASSSGGVGKLFF.

This rearrangement joins TRBV5-5 to TRBJ2-3; TRBD2 is a possible D gene (5 bases). The CDR3 consists of 16 residues. The germline V gene has CDR1 SGHKS and CDR2 YYEKEE (reference sequence). Trimming shortened V by 5 bases and J by 0 bases, and 16 bases separated the two germline ends. The CDR3 DNA reads TGTGCCAGCAGAATATCGCAGCGGACTAGCACAGATACGCAGTATTTT. This encodes CASRISQRTSTDTQYF.

In its sample, this clone was seen a few times. The V and J genes are TRBV2 and TRBJ1-6; possible D gene TRBD1, 6 bases. Germline V gene data show CDR1 as SNHLY and CDR2 as FYNNEI. CDR3 length: 14 amino acids. The V end lost 4 bases, the J end lost 10 bases, and 14 bases lay between the germline ends. The CDR3 DNA sequence: TGTGCCAGCAGTGGGACAGCAGGACGGTCACCCCTCCACTTT. This encodes CASSGTAGRSPLHF.

V is TRBV7-9 and J is TRBJ2-7; TRBD2 matches at 7 bases. The CDR3 runs 13 residues. The V gene's germline CDR1 is SEHNR and CDR2 FQNEAQ (reference sequence). The V and J ends lost 4 bases and 5 bases, in that order; junction bases with no gene match: 5. Here the CDR3 reads CASSSPGRDEQYF. DNA for the CDR3: TGTGCCAGCAGCTCACCAGGGAGGGACGAGCAGTACTTC.

The genes are TRBV7-9 and TRBJ1-5, with TRBD1 as a possible D gene (6 bases). Germline V lookup: CDR1 SEHNR, CDR2 FQNEAQ (reference sequence). CDR3 length equals 15 residues. Trimming left V 0 bases short and J 7 bases short, with 13 bases between. Here the CDR3 reads CASSLAGGAGQPQHF. CDR3 bases: TGTGCCAGCAGCTTAGCTGGGGGCGCAGGACAGCCCCAGCATTTT.

The chain couples TRBV28 to TRBJ1-3, with D perhaps matching TRBD1 (5 bases). Germline CDR1 MDHEN, CDR2 SYDVKM. The CDR3 consists of 15 residues. Trimming removed 3 bases at V and 4 bases at J, with 13 bases between. CDR3 loop: CASSFPSGLGNTIYF. The CDR3 bases are TGTGCCAGCAGTTTCCCCTCAGGGTTAGGAAACACCATATATTTT.

This clone occurred a few times. The chain uses TRBV18 and TRBJ1-1; D is undetermined. Trimming pared 6 bases from V and 0 bases from J, leaving 14 bases between. The CDR3 runs 15 residues. Germline lookup yields CDR1 KGHSH and CDR2 LQKENI. This chain's CDR3 is CASSQSIDMNTEAFF. Here the CDR3 DNA reads TGTGCCAGCTCTCAAAGCATAGATATGAACACTGAAGCTTTCTTT.

This chain uses TRBV20-1 with TRBJ2-7; D ambiguous. The V and J ends lost 3 bases and 5 bases respectively, with 17 bases between them. This CDR3 is 14 amino acids long. CDR1 is DFQATT, CDR2 SNEGSKA, per germline (reference sequence). This CDR3 is CSASQVGRLHEQYF. In DNA, the CDR3 is TGCAGTGCTAGTCAAGTTGGCAGGTTGCACGAGCAGTACTTC.

The gene calls are TRBV3-1 (or the pseudogene TRBV3-2) and TRBJ1-1; no clear D gene. CDR1 and CDR2 from the germline V gene are LGHDT and YNNKEL (reference sequence). Between the trimmed V and J ends, which lost 4 bases and 2 bases, there was a span of 11 bases. This CDR3 is built from 14 residues. The chain's CDR3 is CASSLSRGNTEAFF. DNA of the CDR3: TGTGCCAGCAGCCTAAGCAGAGGTAACACTGAAGCTTTCTTT.

The rearrangement uses TRBV7-8 and TRBJ2-1; TRBD2 aligns across 8 bases. Germline-derived CDR1 and CDR2 are SGHVS and FQNEAQ. The ends lost 1 base at V and 0 bases at J; junction bases unmatched: 2. The CDR3 consists of 16 residues. The CDR3: CASSLGSGASYNEQFF. CDR3 nucleotide sequence: TGTGCCAGCAGCTTAGGTAGCGGGGCCTCCTACAATGAGCAGTTCTTC.

V and J are TRBV28 and TRBJ2-3; TRBD2 is a possible D gene (5 bases). The CDR3 spans 14 residues. Germline CDR1 is MDHEN and CDR2 is SYDVKM. V dropped 4 bases and J dropped 6 bases, with 14 bases sitting between them. This CDR3 is CASSSLGSADTQYF. The CDR3 DNA follows: TGTGCCAGCAGTTCGCTTGGGAGCGCGGATACGCAGTATTTT.

The chain recombines TRBV19 with TRBJ2-3; a weak D match, TRBD1 (6 bases). Trimming took off 3 bases at V and 2 bases at J, with 12 bases between the two ends. Germline loops: CDR1 LNHDA, CDR2 SQIVND (reference sequence). The CDR3 totals 15 residues. As DNA, the CDR3 is TGTGCCAGTAGTATTGTGGGGGCACACACAGATACGCAGTATTTT. Translation: CASSIVGAHTDTQYF.

The CDR3 coding sequence is TGTGCCAGCAGCCAACCCTTAGGGGGCGAGGGAAAGGAAAAACTGTTTTTT. It is translated as CASSQPLGGEGKEKLFF. The J gene is TRBJ1-4, the V gene TRBV3-1 (or the pseudogene TRBV3-2), with 7 bases aligning to TRBD1. From germline, CDR1 is LGHDT and CDR2 YNNKEL (reference sequence). CDR3 length: 17 residues. V shed 2 bases, J shed 8 bases, and the junction held 14 bases outside the gene matches.

The CDR3: CAWTPAGGPGHEQFF. The DNA for the CDR3 is TGTGCCTGGACGCCAGCGGGAGGGCCCGGTCATGAGCAGTTCTTC. The chain recombines TRBV30 with TRBJ2-1, with 10 bases aligning to TRBD2. Germline values: CDR1 GTSNPN, CDR2 SVGIG (reference sequence). V shed 4 bases, J shed 8 bases, and the junction held 11 bases outside the gene matches. The CDR3 consists of 15 residues.

The chain employs TRBV18 and TRBJ2-7; 11 bases match TRBD2. V shed 4 bases and J 3 bases; nucleotides not matched to a gene: 5. CDR1 is KGHSH and CDR2 is LQKENI in the germline V gene. The CDR3 consists of 15 residues. The CDR3 here is CASSRTSGSIYEQYF. The CDR3 DNA follows: TGTGCCAGCTCACGCACTAGCGGGAGTATCTACGAGCAGTACTTC. Full variable domain (missing parts from reference TRBV18 and TRBJ2-7): NAGVMQNPRHLVRRRGQEARLRCSPMKGHSHVYWYRQLPEEGLKFMVYLQKENIIDESGMPKERFSAEFPKEGPSILRIQQVVRGDSAAYFCASSRTSGSIYEQYFGPGTRLTVT.

The chain joins TRBV6-5 to TRBJ1-3; D is possibly TRBD1 (5 bases). The CDR3 sequence is 15 residues long. The V gene lost 6 bases and the J gene lost 4 bases, with 16 bases spanning the gap. The germline CDR1 and CDR2 sequences are MNHEY and SVGAGI. The CDR3 DNA follows: TGTGCCAGCAGATCGACCTATACAGGCGGAAACACCATATATTTT. Translated: CASRSTYTGGNTIYF.

The V call is TRBV21-1, the J call TRBJ1-5; the table calls TRBD1, which could not be checked here. TRBV21-1 is a pseudogene segment. CDR3 length equals 17 residues. For the CDR3, the DNA is TGTGCCAGCAGCAATTTCCCCACAGGGCCCAGCAATCAGCCCCAGCATTTT. It encodes CASSNFPTGPSNQPQHF.

V gene TRBV2 combines with J gene TRBJ1-6; 7 bases agree with TRBD1. Germline CDR1 reads SNHLY; CDR2 reads FYNNEI. This CDR3 has 13 residues. V was pared by 9 bases and J by 14 bases, with 13 bases of the junction left unmatched. CDR3 sequence: CASDRSSQGALHF. CDR3 bases: TGTGCCAGTGACAGGTCCTCCCAGGGGGCCCTCCACTTT.

V usage is TRBV7-2 and J usage is TRBJ1-1; D gene unclear. CDR1 SGHTA and CDR2 FQGNSA come from the germline V gene. V lost 5 bases and J lost 6, with 13 bases in between. There are 13 residues in the CDR3. CDR3 region: CASSSRELAEAFF. The CDR3 bases are TGTGCCAGCAGCAGCCGCGAACTGGCTGAAGCTTTCTTT.

This chain links TRBV2 with TRBJ1-2, with 9 positions matching TRBD1. Trimming removed 6 bases from V and 4 bases from J; junction bases left unmatched: 6. Germline CDR1 reads SNHLY; CDR2 reads FYNNEI. This CDR3 comprises 14 residues. In DNA, the CDR3 is TGTGCCAGCAGAGTACAGGGGGCTGGCTATGGCTACACCTTC. It encodes CASRVQGAGYGYTF.

This chain uses TRBV7-9 with TRBJ2-5, with 8 bases matching TRBD1. The J segment lost 2 bases and the V segment lost 5 bases, leaving 4 bases of the junction unmatched. This CDR3 region has 14 residues. CDR1 is SEHNR and CDR2 is FQNEAQ in the germline V gene (reference sequence). The chain's CDR3 is CASSHTGGQETQYF. Written as DNA, the CDR3 is TGTGCCAGCAGCCACACAGGGGGGCAAGAGACCCAGTACTTC.

The CDR3 reads CASSLGGQGYNEQFF. CDR3 nucleotides: TGCGCCAGCAGCTTGGGTGGACAGGGGTACAATGAGCAGTTCTTC. The chain uses TRBV5-1 and TRBJ2-1, with TRBD1 matching 9 bases. Per the germline V gene, CDR1 is SGHRS and CDR2 is YFSETQ. Unmatched junction bases numbered 2, after V lost 0 bases and J lost 4 bases. This CDR3 is built from 15 residues.

The chain carries TRBV19 and TRBJ2-7; 8 nucleotides match TRBD2. CDR1 is LNHDA, CDR2 SQIVND, per germline (reference sequence). The CDR3 has 15 residues. Trimming cost V 2 bases and J 0 bases; bases outside gene matches: 3. The CDR3 here is CASSITAGVSYEQYF. The CDR3 DNA follows: TGTGCCAGTAGTATAACAGCGGGGGTCTCCTACGAGCAGTACTTC.

The sample holds many counts of this clone. Other DNA sequences in this specimen translate into the identical CDR3. CDR3 in amino acids: CASSYTSGSSYNEQFF. In nucleotides, the CDR3 is TGTGCCAGCAGTTACACTAGCGGGAGCTCCTACAATGAGCAGTTCTTC. The chain uses TRBV6-2 or TRBV6-3 and TRBJ2-1, with 11 bases aligning to TRBD2. Germline lookup yields CDR1 MNHEY and CDR2 SVGEGT. This CDR3 has 16 amino acids. V gave up 2 bases and J gave up 0 bases; unmatched junction bases: 0.

Only a few counts were recorded for this clone. The V call is TRBV12-3 or TRBV12-4, the J call TRBJ1-1; tentative D call: TRBD1 (6 bases). The CDR3 runs to 11 residues. V was shortened by 5 bases and J by 10 bases, with 11 bases between the two germline ends. CDR3 sequence reads: CASSGRGRAFF. The CDR3 region has the DNA TGTGCCAGCAGTGGCAGGGGCCGAGCTTTCTTT.